The rows below give T cell receptor beta chains drawn from one sample of a study of cytomegalovirus exposure and HLA in healthy donors. Sequencing used immunoSEQ multiplex PCR; TCRdb keeps in-frame clones, though not all of them. In the table there are about 180,000 clones, roughly 85% of which are singletons. Sequenced material: PBMCs. Source of these receptors: a man in his late teens or twenties in good health and CMV-seropositive. Each CDR3 is given with its conserved first and last residue. A D gene is named only where the DNA matches it firmly. Rows may omit the clone size; those that give it use once, few, many or a size class.

v_call: TRBV5-1; d_call: NA; j_call: TRBJ2-5; clone_size: NA; cdr3_aa: CASSSAGGQETQYF; cdr3_nt: TGCGCCAGCAGCTCCGCGGGCGGTCAAGAGACCCAGTACTTC
v_call: TRBV2; d_call: TRBD2; j_call: TRBJ2-3; clone_size: NA; cdr3_aa: CASSRTSGSDTQYF; cdr3_nt: TGTGCCAGCAGTAGGACTAGCGGGAGTGATACGCAGTATTTT
v_call: TRBV4-1; d_call: NA; j_call: TRBJ2-1; clone_size: NA; cdr3_aa: CASSQDAGAGMNEQFF; cdr3_nt: TGCGCCAGCAGCCAAGACGCGGGGGCTGGTATGAATGAGCAGTTCTTC
v_call: TRBV27; d_call: TRBD1; j_call: TRBJ2-7; clone_size: NA; cdr3_aa: CASSLSLSGTGTYEQYF; cdr3_nt: TGTGCCAGCAGTTTATCTCTGAGTGGGACAGGGACCTACGAGCAGTACTTC
v_call: TRBV5-4; d_call: NA; j_call: TRBJ1-5; clone_size: NA; cdr3_aa: CASSTQGLNQPQHF; cdr3_nt: TGTGCCAGCAGCACTCAAGGACTAAATCAGCCCCAGCATTTT
v_call: TRBV28; d_call: NA; j_call: TRBJ2-4; clone_size: NA; cdr3_aa: CASSLREGNIQYF; cdr3_nt: TGTGCCAGCAGTTTAAGAGAGGGAAACATTCAGTACTTC
v_call: TRBV6-5; d_call: NA; j_call: TRBJ2-1; clone_size: NA; cdr3_aa: CASSYRVYNEQFF; cdr3_nt: TGTGCCAGCAGTTACCGGGTCTACAATGAGCAGTTCTTC
v_call: TRBV6-5; d_call: NA; j_call: TRBJ1-2; clone_size: NA; cdr3_aa: CASSFQGNYGYTF; cdr3_nt: TGTGCCAGCAGTTTCCAGGGGAACTATGGCTACACCTTC
v_call: TRBV30; d_call: NA; j_call: TRBJ2-2; clone_size: NA; cdr3_aa: CAWSVREGELFF; cdr3_nt: TGTGCCTGGAGTGTAAGGGAGGGGGAGCTGTTTTTT
v_call: TRBV7-9; d_call: TRBD2; j_call: TRBJ2-1; clone_size: NA; cdr3_aa: CASSPGTRSYNEQFF; cdr3_nt: TGTGCCAGCAGCCCCGGGACTAGATCCTACAATGAGCAGTTCTTC
v_call: TRBV27; d_call: TRBD1; j_call: TRBJ2-7; clone_size: NA; cdr3_aa: CASSLGPDRANEQYF; cdr3_nt: TGTGCCAGCAGTTTGGGCCCAGACAGGGCAAACGAGCAGTACTTC
v_call: TRBV18; d_call: NA; j_call: TRBJ2-4; clone_size: NA; cdr3_aa: CASSPLRKAGDIQYF; cdr3_nt: TGTGCCAGCTCACCATTGAGGAAGGCCGGAGACATTCAGTACTTC
v_call: TRBV5-1; d_call: TRBD2; j_call: TRBJ2-1; clone_size: NA; cdr3_aa: CASSWGTSGDEQFF; cdr3_nt: TGCGCCAGCAGCTGGGGGACTAGTGGCGATGAGCAGTTCTTC
v_call: TRBV28; d_call: TRBD1; j_call: TRBJ2-5; clone_size: once; cdr3_aa: CASSLWTGGGETQYF; cdr3_nt: TGTGCCAGCAGTCTCTGGACAGGGGGAGGAGAGACCCAGTACTTC
v_call: TRBV5-5; d_call: NA; j_call: TRBJ2-6; clone_size: NA; cdr3_aa: CASSGEGFSGANVLTF; cdr3_nt: TGTGCCAGCAGCGGAGAGGGCTTTTCTGGGGCCAACGTCCTGACTTTC
v_call: TRBV25-1; d_call: NA; j_call: TRBJ1-6; clone_size: few; cdr3_aa: CASSERSSYNSPLHF; cdr3_nt: TGTGCCAGCAGTGAACGGAGCTCCTATAATTCACCCCTCCACTTT
v_call: TRBV28; d_call: TRBD1; j_call: TRBJ1-2; clone_size: NA; cdr3_aa: CASSLTGEGYTF; cdr3_nt: TGTGCCAGCAGTTTAACAGGGGAAGGCTACACCTTC
v_call: TRBV28; d_call: NA; j_call: TRBJ2-1; clone_size: NA; cdr3_aa: CASSLSDSDEQFF; cdr3_nt: TGTGCCAGCAGTTTATCGGACAGCGATGAGCAGTTCTTC
v_call: TRBV7-2; d_call: TRBD1; j_call: TRBJ2-1; clone_size: NA; cdr3_aa: CASSLAGWGGQGFF; cdr3_nt: TGTGCCAGCAGCTTAGCCGGATGGGGGGGACAGGGGTTCTTC
v_call: TRBV5-1; d_call: TRBD2; j_call: TRBJ2-2; clone_size: NA; cdr3_aa: CASSLGLAGGHTGELFF; cdr3_nt: TGCGCCAGCAGCCTGGGACTAGCGGGGGGGCACACCGGGGAGCTGTTTTTT
v_call: TRBV19; d_call: NA; j_call: TRBJ2-3; clone_size: NA; cdr3_aa: CASRVGASADTQYF; cdr3_nt: TGTGCCAGTCGGGTGGGGGCCTCGGCGGATACGCAGTATTTT
v_call: TRBV28; d_call: TRBD2; j_call: TRBJ2-1; clone_size: NA; cdr3_aa: CASSSPGGAGGTYEQFF; cdr3_nt: TGTGCCAGCAGTTCCCCTGGGGGTGCGGGGGGCACCTATGAGCAGTTCTTC
v_call: TRBV4-1; d_call: NA; j_call: TRBJ2-5; clone_size: NA; cdr3_aa: CASARAGGSSGETQYF; cdr3_nt: TGCGCCAGCGCCCGGGCGGGTGGCTCGAGCGGGGAGACCCAGTACTTC
v_call: TRBV4-1; d_call: TRBD1; j_call: TRBJ2-7; clone_size: NA; cdr3_aa: CASSQEGGTGAYEQYF; cdr3_nt: TGCGCCAGCAGCCAAGAAGGTGGGACAGGGGCCTACGAGCAGTACTTC
v_call: TRBV2; d_call: NA; j_call: TRBJ1-1; clone_size: NA; cdr3_aa: CASTSSNTEAFF; cdr3_nt: TGTGCCAGCACGTCCTCGAACACTGAAGCTTTCTTT
v_call: TRBV27; d_call: NA; j_call: TRBJ1-6; clone_size: once; cdr3_aa: CASYDLTGGYNSPLHF; cdr3_nt: TGTGCCAGCTACGACTTAACCGGGGGCTATAATTCACCCCTCCACTTT
v_call: TRBV6-5; d_call: NA; j_call: TRBJ1-2; clone_size: once; cdr3_aa: CASSYDRDFYGYTF; cdr3_nt: TGTGCCAGCAGTTACGACCGGGACTTCTATGGCTACACCTTC
v_call: TRBV5-1; d_call: TRBD2; j_call: TRBJ2-5; clone_size: NA; cdr3_aa: CASRKNSGGAEETQYF; cdr3_nt: TGCGCCAGCAGAAAGAACAGCGGGGGGGCCGAGGAGACCCAGTACTTC
v_call: TRBV2; d_call: NA; j_call: TRBJ1-1; clone_size: NA; cdr3_aa: CAGAQSLNTEAFF; cdr3_nt: TGTGCCGGGGCACAGAGCCTGAACACTGAAGCTTTCTTT
v_call: TRBV4-1; d_call: NA; j_call: TRBJ1-2; clone_size: NA; cdr3_aa: CASSQPQGSAYGYTF; cdr3_nt: TGCGCCAGCAGCCAACCCCAGGGATCTGCCTATGGCTACACCTTC
v_call: TRBV27; d_call: NA; j_call: TRBJ1-2; clone_size: NA; cdr3_aa: CASSFDTTGGYTF; cdr3_nt: TGTGCCAGCAGTTTCGACACCACCGGTGGCTACACCTTC